A single TCR beta chain is shown here with its context. These data originate in a study of blood T cell repertoires in COVID-19. As for the study in general: The study drew acute and convalescent COVID-19 samples from the United States, Italy and Spain. Nucleic acid was either cDNA or gDNA, and it came from T cells, B-cell-depleted T cells, or PBMCs.

In the study's own analysis: Reference gene primer amplification in the assay estimated nucleated cell counts. Clones were read by immunoSEQ multiplex PCR, and TCRdb kept only the in-frame ones, dropping some. D and trimming come from the DNA, and the V and J calls and clone size come from that table. Of just under 300,000 clones in the sample, about 87% were seen once. V was pared by 3 bases and J by 8 bases, with 10 bases of the junction left unmatched. In germline, CDR1 is LGHDT, CDR2 YNNKEL (reference sequence). The CDR3 is made up of 15 amino acids. This sequence originates from a man between 65 and 80 years old with acute or convalescent COVID-19. V is TRBV3-1 (or the pseudogene TRBV3-2) and J is TRBJ1-2; 9 positions match TRBD1. Sequenced: peripheral blood. In nucleotides, the CDR3 is TGTGCCAGCAGCCAGGCAACCGGGACAGGGAAAGGCTACACCTTC. As protein: CASSQATGTGKGYTF.